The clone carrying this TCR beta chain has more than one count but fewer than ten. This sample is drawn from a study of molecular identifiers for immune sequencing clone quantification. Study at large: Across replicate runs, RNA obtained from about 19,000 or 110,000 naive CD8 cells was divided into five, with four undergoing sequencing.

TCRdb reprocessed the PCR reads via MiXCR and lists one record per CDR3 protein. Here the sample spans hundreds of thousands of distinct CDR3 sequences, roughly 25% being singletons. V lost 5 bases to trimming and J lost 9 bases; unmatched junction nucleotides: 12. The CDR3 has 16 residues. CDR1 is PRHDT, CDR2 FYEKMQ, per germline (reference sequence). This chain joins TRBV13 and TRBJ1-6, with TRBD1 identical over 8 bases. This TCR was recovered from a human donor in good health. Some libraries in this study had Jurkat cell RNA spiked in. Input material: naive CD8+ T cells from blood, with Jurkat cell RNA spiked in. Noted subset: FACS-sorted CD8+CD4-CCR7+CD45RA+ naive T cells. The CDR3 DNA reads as TGTGCCAGCAGCGAACAAGACAGGGGTATCTTTTCACCCCTCCACTTT. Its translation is CASSEQDRGIFSPLHF.